The text below deals with one T cell receptor (beta chain). V shed 4 bases and J shed 1 base, with 11 bases lying between them. The germline V gene encodes CDR1 SGHRS and CDR2 YFSETQ. This CDR3 has 14 residues. Source study methods: The authors estimated nucleated cell counts from reference gene primer amplification. The protocol was immunoSEQ multiplex PCR, while the TCRdb copy is restricted to in-frame clones and leaves out a portion. The V and J calls and clone size come from that table; D and trimming were worked out from the DNA. This table has 150,000 to 200,000 clones, about 85% appearing once. These data belong to a study of blood T cell repertoires in COVID-19. At the level of the study: Samples taken during acute and convalescent COVID-19 were collected in the United States, Italy and Spain. In each case, the material was cDNA or gDNA derived from T cells, B-cell-depleted T cells, or PBMCs.

The source of this sequence is a man younger than 35 with acute or convalescent COVID-19. The sample was peripheral blood. V gene TRBV5-1 combines with J gene TRBJ1-1, with D unresolved. Here the CDR3 DNA reads TGCGCCAGCAGCCCTGAACCCAGGAACACTGAAGCTTTCTTT. The encoded protein is CASSPEPRNTEAFF.